The T cell receptor (beta chain) under discussion was sequenced for a study of T-cell memory formation after mild COVID-19. Using its own MiXCR run on the 5' RACE reads, TCRdb lists one record per CDR3 protein. The sample carries around 110,000 distinct CDR3 sequences, over 13% recorded once. V dropped 8 bases and J dropped 0 bases, with 13 bases sitting between them. This CDR3 contains 15 residues. The germline V gene encodes CDR1 LNHNV and CDR2 YYDKDF (reference sequence). As regards this clonotype: What it binds is not known.

Whole-study findings and limits: The appearance of some responding clones in pre-infection memory suggested that cross-reactive memory joined. Clones shrinking from day 15 to 85 showed even CD4/CD8 mixes; later expanders tilted CD4+. CD4+ contracting clones lay mainly in CM and EM, CD8+ ones in EMRA.

The J gene is TRBJ2-2, the V gene TRBV15, with D possibly TRBD2 on 7 matching bases. Sequenced: PBMCs or a T cell subset sorted from them (not recorded which). The sequence was collected from a man aged 18 to 30 who had mild COVID-19 (a few samples of this study predate the infection). Cell type and time point are not known. The CDR3 DNA is TGTGCCACCCCAGGGGCGGGGGCGAACACCGGGGAGCTGTTTTTT. Encoded protein: CATPGAGANTGELFF.